This T cell receptor (beta chain) was captured by sequencing in a study of T cells after yellow fever vaccination. This clonotype was recorded at least ten times. As TCR cDNA was made by 5'RACE template switching, a universal primer site and UMIs were added. TCRdb reanalysed the 5' RACE reads using MiXCR and keeps one entry per CDR3 protein. The data show about 69,000 distinct CDR3 sequences, roughly 6% seen once. Germline V gives CDR1 DFQATT, CDR2 SNEGSKA (reference sequence). V lost 0 bases, J lost 2 bases, and 3 bases stayed unmatched. The length of the CDR3 is 14 residues. This specimen consisted of CD4+ T cells sorted from PBMCs, obtained approximately 15 days after the first yellow fever vaccination. This rearrangement joins TRBV20-1 to TRBJ2-5, with TRBD2 matching 7 bases. The origin of this receptor is a man between 18 and 35 years old who received the YFV17D yellow fever vaccine. CDR3 protein: CSAREGLTQETQYF. CDR3 coding DNA: TGCAGTGCTAGAGAGGGACTAACTCAAGAGACCCAGTACTTC.